This T cell receptor (beta chain) emerged from a study of T-cell reconstitution after alpha-beta-depleted transplantation in children. Many counts were recorded for this clonotype. The target antigen is unknown. Germline CDR1 is MNHNS and CDR2 is SASEGT. The V and J ends lost 4 bases and 7 bases respectively, with 17 bases between them. This CDR3 is 15 amino acids long. General study results and limits: There were reportedly several hundred expanded graft clones from which alpha-beta T cells came about two months after transplant. Hyperexpanded clones declined; after one year, newly produced T cells mostly supplied diversity.

The authors prepared the TCRbeta library with unique molecular identifiers. TCRdb reprocessed the PCR reads via MiXCR and lists one record per CDR3 protein. The data hold approximately 98,000 distinct CDR3 sequences, with approximately 6.4% observed a single time. The sequence was obtained from a male patient between 2 and 10 years old who had a stem cell transplant for acute lymphoblastic leukemia, so the T cells may come from the graft donor. The chain is built from TRBV6-1 and TRBJ2-4; D perhaps matches TRBD1 (6 bases). The specimen was PBMCs, mostly from graft donor cells, collected 360 days after TCRalphabeta/CD19-depleted stem cell transplant. CDR3 amino acids: CASSAGKKGVNIQYF. The CDR3 DNA follows: TGTGCCAGCAGTGCAGGGAAAAAGGGGGTTAACATTCAGTACTTC.